The TCR beta chain described here comes from a study of PD-L1 blockade in urothelial cancer. Study details: Before enrollment, 0 to 3 chemotherapy regimens had been given to patients. Blood was analyzed 3 weeks (second dose) and 6 weeks after treatment start. Researchers found blood samples held a median of around 140,000 T cells.

Data came from immunoSEQ multiplex PCR; TCRdb stores just in-frame clones and leaves some out. The data show roughly 84,000 clones, with 82% seen just once and 8% to 9.5% held by the top ten. Germline V gene lookup returns CDR1 SGHNT and CDR2 YENEEA. There are 13 residues in the CDR3. V was pared by 1 base and J by 4 bases, with 7 bases between. The V gene is TRBV11-3, the J gene TRBJ2-5; no clear D gene. The sequences come from PBMCs, collected around atezolizumab (anti-PD-L1) treatment. The receptor's source is a man aged 65 to 85 with urothelial cancer. The CDR3 nucleotides are TGTGCCAGCAGCTTAGTGAACGGAGAGACCCAGTACTTC. This codes for CASSLVNGETQYF.